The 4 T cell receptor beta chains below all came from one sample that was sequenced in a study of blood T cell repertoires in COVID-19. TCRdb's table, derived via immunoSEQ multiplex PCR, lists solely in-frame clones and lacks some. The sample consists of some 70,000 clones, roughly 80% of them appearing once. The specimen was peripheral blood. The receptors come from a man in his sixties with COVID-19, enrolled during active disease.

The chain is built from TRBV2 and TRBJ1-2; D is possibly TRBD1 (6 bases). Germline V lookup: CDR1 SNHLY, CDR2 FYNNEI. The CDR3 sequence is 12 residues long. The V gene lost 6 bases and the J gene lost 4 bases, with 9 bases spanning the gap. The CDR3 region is CASRDRGYGYTF. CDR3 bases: TGTGCCAGCAGGGACAGAGGCTATGGCTACACCTTC.

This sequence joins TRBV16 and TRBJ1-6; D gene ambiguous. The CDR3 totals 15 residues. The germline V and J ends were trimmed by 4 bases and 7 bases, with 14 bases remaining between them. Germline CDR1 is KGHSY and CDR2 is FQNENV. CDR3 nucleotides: TGTGCCAGCAGCCGACTATCAGGTGTGAATTCACCCCTCCACTTT. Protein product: CASSRLSGVNSPLHF.

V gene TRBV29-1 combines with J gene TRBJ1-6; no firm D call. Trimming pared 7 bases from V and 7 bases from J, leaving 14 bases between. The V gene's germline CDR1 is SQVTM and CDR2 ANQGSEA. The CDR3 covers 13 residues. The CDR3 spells CSARSGGNSPLHF. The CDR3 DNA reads TGCAGCGCACGCAGTGGCGGGAATTCACCCCTCCACTTT.

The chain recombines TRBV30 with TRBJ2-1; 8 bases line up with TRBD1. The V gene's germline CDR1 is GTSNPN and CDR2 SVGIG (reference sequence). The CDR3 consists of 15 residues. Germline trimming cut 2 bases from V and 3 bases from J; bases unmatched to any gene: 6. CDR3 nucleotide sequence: TGTGCCTGGAGTCTGGGACAGGACTTCTACAATGAGCAGTTCTTC. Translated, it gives CAWSLGQDFYNEQFF.